The 21 T cell receptor beta chains reported below all come from one sample, sequenced in a study of TIL therapy for anti-PD-1-resistant metastatic lung cancer. Sequencing used immunoSEQ v3. The protocol was immunoSEQ multiplex PCR, while the TCRdb copy is restricted to in-frame clones and leaves out a portion. The sample consists of about 59,000 clones, 73% of them appearing once. The time point here: pre-treatment sample, taken before nivolumab and TIL therapy. The sequences come from blood, collected at baseline. The receptors come from a person aged 25 to 85 with non-small cell lung cancer.

This clone was seen a single time. The chain has TRBV7-8 and TRBJ2-5; 8 nucleotides match TRBD2. CDR3 length: 14 residues. Per germline, CDR1 SGHVS and CDR2 FQNEAQ. J lost 4 bases, V lost 5 bases, and 6 bases had no gene match. The chain's CDR3 is CASSQAGARETQYF. CDR3 DNA sequence: TGTGCCAGCAGCCAAGCGGGGGCCAGAGAGACCCAGTACTTC.

V and J are TRBV2 and TRBJ2-7, with 7 bases that match TRBD1. The CDR3 is made up of 15 amino acids. V gave up 3 bases and J gave up 3 bases; unmatched junction bases: 8. The V gene's germline CDR1 is SNHLY and CDR2 FYNNEI. The DNA of the CDR3 is TGTGCCAGCAGTGACGAACAGGGGCTTATCTACGAGCAGTACTTC. The encoded protein is CASSDEQGLIYEQYF.

The V and J genes are TRBV7-2 and TRBJ2-5; no clear D gene. The V and J ends lost 5 bases and 2 bases respectively, with 12 bases between them. CDR1 is SGHTA and CDR2 is FQGNSA in the germline V gene. This CDR3 is built from 14 residues. In nucleotides, the CDR3 is TGTGCCAGCAGCAGGAGATCAGGACAAGAGACCCAGTACTTC. As protein: CASSRRSGQETQYF.

The table lists this clone with a few counts. This chain uses TRBV10-1 with TRBJ1-1; tentative D call: TRBD1 (5 bases). This CDR3 has 15 residues. Germline V gene data show CDR1 as WNHNN and CDR2 as SYGVQD (reference sequence). Trimming left V 4 bases short and J 1 base short, with 13 bases between. CDR3 coding DNA: TGCGCCAGCAGTGGTTTTCGGGACGGGAACACTGAAGCTTTCTTT. Translation gives CASSGFRDGNTEAFF.

The V call is TRBV7-5, the J call TRBJ1-2; the DNA was not compared with TRBD1, the D call given in the table. TRBV7-5 is designated a pseudogene. The CDR3 runs to 15 residues. The CDR3 bases are TGTGCCAGAAGCTGCCCGGGACAGGGCGACTATGGCTACACCTTC. Amino acids: CARSCPGQGDYGYTF.

The rearrangement joins TRBV19 to TRBJ2-3, with D tentatively TRBD2 (5 bases). The CDR3 has 15 amino acids. Germline V lookup: CDR1 LNHDA, CDR2 SQIVND (reference sequence). V gave up 7 bases and J gave up 2 bases, with 16 bases separating them. Here the CDR3 DNA reads TGTGCCAGTACCCCCACACGGGGAATCACAGATACGCAGTATTTT. Translation: CASTPTRGITDTQYF.

The chain carries TRBV5-4 and TRBJ2-7; D uncertain. The CDR3 is 12 residues long. The ends were cut back, 4 bases at V and 3 bases at J, with 8 bases in the middle. Germline CDR1 reads SGHNT; CDR2 reads YYREEE (reference sequence). CDR3 nucleotide sequence: TGTGCCAGCAGCCCGAACGGCTACGAGCAGTACTTC. Its protein product is CASSPNGYEQYF.

The count of this clone is one. V and J are TRBV6-1 and TRBJ2-2, with TRBD1 matching over 7 bases. The V segment lost 7 bases and the J segment 6 bases; nucleotides outside the gene matches: 11. Germline V gives CDR1 MNHNS, CDR2 SASEGT. This CDR3 comprises 15 residues. This CDR3 is CASIPGTANSGELFF. The CDR3 region has the DNA TGTGCCAGCATACCCGGGACAGCAAATTCCGGGGAGCTGTTTTTT.

The chain carries TRBV28 and TRBJ2-7; 7 nucleotides agree with TRBD1. This CDR3 contains 16 residues. V lost 7 bases, J lost 7 bases, and 19 bases stayed unmatched. Germline V gene sequence: CDR1 MDHEN, CDR2 SYDVKM. The CDR3 loop is CASISNRQGLTGEQYF. CDR3 coding DNA: TGTGCCAGCATCTCAAACAGACAGGGATTGACGGGGGAGCAGTACTTC.

This sequence joins TRBV6-6 and TRBJ1-6, with D unclear. The V and J ends lost 8 bases and 7 bases respectively, with 12 bases between them. The CDR3 contains 13 residues. The germline gives CDR1 MNHNY, CDR2 SVGAGI (reference sequence). The CDR3 spells CASWRLSNSPLHF. The CDR3, as DNA: TGTGCCAGCTGGCGGCTTAGCAATTCACCCCTCCACTTT.

The rearrangement links TRBV7-9 to TRBJ2-3; possible D gene TRBD1, 5 bases. Germline V gene data show CDR1 as SEHNR and CDR2 as FQNEAQ (reference sequence). Trimming left V 1 base short and J 2 bases short, with 10 bases between. There are 15 residues in the CDR3. The CDR3 here is CASSLVSTATDTQYF. The CDR3 DNA follows: TGTGCCAGCAGCTTAGTCTCGACAGCCACAGATACGCAGTATTTT. Full variable domain (missing parts from reference TRBV7-9 and TRBJ2-3): DTGVSQNPRHKITKRGQNVTFRCDPISEHNRLYWYRQTLGQGPEFLTYFQNEAQLEKSRLLSDRFSAERPKGSFSTLEIQRTEQGDSAMYLCASSLVSTATDTQYFGPGTRLTVL.

The CDR3 here is CASSRQDRSSYEQYF. The CDR3 DNA reads as TGTGCCAGCAGTCGACAGGACAGGAGCTCCTACGAGCAGTACTTC. The rearrangement joins TRBV27 to TRBJ2-7, with 7 nucleotides matching TRBD1. CDR1 and CDR2 (germline): MNHEY, SMNVEV (reference sequence). This CDR3 contains 15 residues. Trimming removed 5 bases from V and 0 bases from J; junction bases left unmatched: 7.

The J gene is TRBJ2-1, the V gene TRBV4-3; TRBD2 aligns across 11 bases. CDR1 is LGHNA and CDR2 is YSLEER in the germline V gene. Germline trimming cut 4 bases from V and 3 bases from J; bases unmatched to any gene: 5. This CDR3 has 16 amino acids. The CDR3 DNA follows: TGCGCCAGCAGCCTACGGACTAGCGGGCTCTACAATGAGCAGTTCTTC. Protein sequence: CASSLRTSGLYNEQFF.

The rearrangement links TRBV5-6 to TRBJ1-1; possibly TRBD1 for D (5 bases). CDR3 length: 14 amino acids. V lost 0 bases and J lost 4, with 10 bases in between. Germline loops: CDR1 SGHDT, CDR2 YYEEEE. The CDR3 reads CASSLASGGTEAFF. The CDR3 nucleotides read TGTGCCAGCAGCTTGGCCTCGGGGGGCACTGAAGCTTTCTTT.

The rearrangement joins TRBV6-6 to TRBJ1-2; TRBD1 matches at 10 bases. The V gene end was trimmed by 4 bases and the J gene end by 8 bases; junction bases not matched to a gene: 7. Germline V gene lookup returns CDR1 MNHNY and CDR2 SVGAGI (reference sequence). The CDR3 length is 14 residues. CDR3 bases: TGTGCCAGCAGTTCTGACAGGGGGCTTTGGGGCTACACCTTC. Translating gives CASSSDRGLWGYTF.

This clone was counted once. The CDR3 sequence: CAWGTGGGTEAFF. CDR3 nucleotides: TGTGCCTGGGGGACAGGGGGCGGCACTGAAGCTTTCTTT. The rearrangement joins TRBV30 to TRBJ1-1; 12 nucleotides agree with TRBD1. This CDR3 is built from 13 residues. Germline lookup yields CDR1 GTSNPN and CDR2 SVGIG (reference sequence). Germline trimming cut 5 bases from V and 4 bases from J; bases unmatched to any gene: 2.

V usage is TRBV18 and J usage is TRBJ2-7, with D hard to call. Germline-derived CDR1 and CDR2 are KGHSH and LQKENI. Deletions cut 1 base from V and 1 base from J, with 17 bases between. This CDR3 has 17 amino acids. The CDR3 reads CASSPLLPSGSSYEQYF. In DNA form, the CDR3 reads TGTGCCAGCTCACCACTCCTACCGAGTGGCAGTTCCTACGAGCAGTACTTC.

V and J are TRBV5-1 and TRBJ2-3; 7 positions match TRBD2. V shed 0 bases and J 0 bases; nucleotides not matched to a gene: 4. Looked up from germline, CDR1 is SGHRS and CDR2 is YFSETQ. CDR3 length: 16 amino acids. DNA for the CDR3: TGCGCCAGCAGCTTGGGGGCTAGCGGTAGCACAGATACGCAGTATTTT. This translates into CASSLGASGSTDTQYF.

The chain recombines TRBV28 with TRBJ1-5; no clear D gene. The germline V gene encodes CDR1 MDHEN and CDR2 SYDVKM. V was pared by 7 bases and J by 1 base, with 11 bases between. The CDR3 runs to 14 residues. The DNA for the CDR3 is TGTGCCAGCAACGCCGGAGGGAGCAATCAGCCCCAGCATTTT. Encoded protein: CASNAGGSNQPQHF.

This rearrangement joins TRBV5-1 to TRBJ1-1; D is unresolved. The length of the CDR3 is 13 residues. Germline CDR1 reads SGHRS; CDR2 reads YFSETQ. The V and J ends lost 4 bases and 11 bases respectively, with 18 bases between them. CDR3: CASSPRTTQEAFF. In nucleotides, the CDR3 is TGCGCCAGCAGCCCCCGGACTACTCAGGAGGCTTTCTTT.

As DNA, the CDR3 is TGTGCCAGCAGACTAGCTGGCGAGACCCAGTACTTC. Translating gives CASRLAGETQYF. The J gene is TRBJ2-5, the V gene TRBV6-1, with a tentative D call TRBD2 (6 bases). V was shortened by 6 bases and J by 5 bases, with 10 bases between the two germline ends. CDR3 length: 12 residues. Germline-derived CDR1 and CDR2 are MNHNS and SASEGT.